This TCR beta chain comes out of a study of graft-versus-host responses after intestinal transplantation. Background on the study: Every recipient had anti-thymocyte globulin induction and 2 to 4 years of tacrolimus plus steroids. Study outcomes and limitations: Early post-transplant falls in HvG clones accompanied the peak levels of circulating GvH clones. The recipient marrow held GvH clones, and some of them showed up first in ileum or blood.

Notes on this clone: Its antigen is as yet unknown.

CDR1 is PRHDT and CDR2 is FYEKMQ in the germline V gene (reference sequence). This CDR3 has 15 residues. V was cut by 5 bases and J by 2 bases, with 14 bases left in between. The data were produced by immunoSEQ multiplex PCR, yet TCRdb's version contains in-frame clones alone and is incomplete. The sample comprises 40,000 to 60,000 clones, approximately 84% of which are singletons, and over 0.45% rests with the top ten. J is TRBJ2-3 and V is TRBV13, with D tentatively TRBD1 (5 bases). The sequence was collected from a human donor who was the organ donor for an intestinal transplant. Source: unstimulated CD4+ T cells sorted from spleen or lymph node cells, taken before transplant. The CDR3 DNA reads as TGTGCCAGCAGCGCGAGACAGTTCTACACAGATACGCAGTATTTT. Its protein product is CASSARQFYTDTQYF. The full variable domain, its missing parts supplied by reference TRBV13 and TRBJ2-3, is AAGVIQSPRHLIKEKRETATLKCYPIPRHDTVYWYQQGPGQDPQFLISFYEKMQSDKGSIPDRFSAQQFSDYHSELNMSSLELGDSALYFCASSARQFYTDTQYFGPGTRLTVL.